This is a list of T cell receptor beta chains from one sample in a study of CD8 T cells in Susac syndrome. In TCRdb, the immunoSEQ multiplex PCR reads were re-called with MiXCR into one record per CDR3 protein. The sample contains 150,000 to 160,000 distinct CDR3 sequences, roughly 94% of which appear only once. Sequenced input: CD8+ T cells from PBMCs. The source is a human donor with multiple sclerosis. The CDR3 runs from the conserved cysteine through the conserved F or W. Fields, in order: J gene, D gene, clone size, V gene, CDR3 protein, CDR3 DNA. The D gene is left open where the match is weak. Not all rows give a size; the values are once, few, many and, for expanded clones, a class.

J gene: TRBJ1-4
D gene: -
clone size: once
V gene: TRBV20-1
CDR3 protein: CSAIPPQVANEKLFF
CDR3 DNA: TGCAGTGCTATCCCCCCTCAGGTCGCTAATGAAAAACTGTTTTTT

J gene: TRBJ1-2
D gene: TRBD1
clone size: -
V gene: TRBV9
CDR3 protein: CASSVGQGYYGYTF
CDR3 DNA: TGTGCCAGCAGCGTAGGACAGGGGTACTATGGCTACACCTTC

J gene: TRBJ1-2
D gene: TRBD1
clone size: -
V gene: TRBV29-1
CDR3 protein: CSVEGRQGYYGYTF
CDR3 DNA: TGCAGCGTTGAAGGCCGACAGGGCTACTATGGCTACACCTTC

J gene: TRBJ1-5
D gene: TRBD1
clone size: -
V gene: TRBV6-6
CDR3 protein: CASSYSRRGFNQPQHF
CDR3 DNA: TGTGCCAGCAGTTACTCCCGCAGGGGGTTCAATCAGCCCCAGCATTTT

J gene: TRBJ2-1
D gene: TRBD2
clone size: -
V gene: TRBV13
CDR3 protein: CASSLGRSGNEQFF
CDR3 DNA: TGTGCCAGCAGCTTAGGGCGTAGCGGGAATGAGCAGTTCTTC

J gene: TRBJ1-1
D gene: TRBD1
clone size: -
V gene: TRBV6-1
CDR3 protein: CASSMYGQGSTEAFF
CDR3 DNA: TGTGCCAGCAGTATGTATGGACAGGGAAGTACTGAAGCTTTCTTT

J gene: TRBJ2-7
D gene: -
clone size: few
V gene: TRBV27
CDR3 protein: CASSFVGMGGYEQYF
CDR3 DNA: TGTGCCAGCAGTTTTGTGGGGATGGGCGGCTACGAGCAGTACTTC

J gene: TRBJ2-1
D gene: TRBD2
clone size: -
V gene: TRBV9
CDR3 protein: CASSGGGAGNEQFF
CDR3 DNA: TGTGCCAGCAGTGGCGGGGGGGCCGGCAATGAGCAGTTCTTC

J gene: TRBJ1-2
D gene: -
clone size: -
V gene: TRBV9
CDR3 protein: CASSVGKGYGYTF
CDR3 DNA: TGTGCCAGCAGCGTAGGTAAAGGCTATGGCTACACCTTC

J gene: TRBJ2-1
D gene: TRBD1
clone size: -
V gene: TRBV20-1
CDR3 protein: CSARVGQGEQFF
CDR3 DNA: TGCAGTGCTAGAGTTGGACAGGGTGAGCAGTTCTTC

J gene: TRBJ2-1
D gene: -
clone size: -
V gene: TRBV9
CDR3 protein: CASSGLPDSYSYNEQFF
CDR3 DNA: TGTGCCAGCAGCGGGTTACCTGACAGCTACTCCTACAATGAGCAGTTCTTC

J gene: TRBJ1-2
D gene: -
clone size: -
V gene: TRBV29-1
CDR3 protein: CSVDTPSKFRGYTF
CDR3 DNA: TGCAGCGTCGATACACCTTCTAAGTTCCGTGGCTACACCTTC

J gene: TRBJ1-5
D gene: TRBD1
clone size: -
V gene: TRBV7-8
CDR3 protein: CASSWDSSSNQPQHF
CDR3 DNA: TGTGCCAGCAGCTGGGACAGTTCAAGCAATCAGCCCCAGCATTTT

J gene: TRBJ2-5
D gene: TRBD2
clone size: -
V gene: TRBV7-2
CDR3 protein: CASRDDSGGTYQETQYF
CDR3 DNA: TGTGCCAGCAGGGATGATAGCGGGGGGACCTACCAAGAGACCCAGTACTTC

J gene: TRBJ1-6
D gene: -
clone size: -
V gene: TRBV7-2
CDR3 protein: CASSLGGGPNSPLHF
CDR3 DNA: TGTGCCAGCAGCTTAGGGGGGGGCCCTAATTCACCCCTCCACTTT

J gene: TRBJ1-5
D gene: TRBD1
clone size: -
V gene: TRBV20-1
CDR3 protein: CSATSGGQSNQPQHF
CDR3 DNA: TGCAGTGCTACCTCCGGGGGACAGAGCAATCAGCCCCAGCATTTT

J gene: TRBJ1-2
D gene: -
clone size: -
V gene: TRBV29-1
CDR3 protein: CSVSRLNGYTF
CDR3 DNA: TGCAGCGTTTCCAGGCTTAATGGCTACACCTTC

J gene: TRBJ2-5
D gene: -
clone size: -
V gene: TRBV7-7
CDR3 protein: CASSSERVETQYF
CDR3 DNA: TGTGCCAGCAGCTCCGAGAGGGTGGAGACCCAGTACTTC

J gene: TRBJ1-6
D gene: -
clone size: -
V gene: TRBV27
CDR3 protein: CASSLTRANSPLHF
CDR3 DNA: TGTGCCAGCAGTTTGACCAGGGCGAATTCACCCCTCCACTTT

J gene: TRBJ1-2
D gene: TRBD1
clone size: -
V gene: TRBV27
CDR3 protein: CASRQQGWSAYGYTF
CDR3 DNA: TGTGCCAGCAGACAACAGGGGTGGTCCGCATATGGCTACACCTTC

J gene: TRBJ1-4
D gene: -
clone size: -
V gene: TRBV7-2
CDR3 protein: CASSSPGGINEKLFF
CDR3 DNA: TGTGCCAGCAGCTCCCCTGGGGGGATTAATGAAAAACTGTTTTTT

J gene: TRBJ1-2
D gene: TRBD1
clone size: -
V gene: TRBV5-1
CDR3 protein: CASRWDSNYGYTF
CDR3 DNA: TGCGCCAGCAGATGGGACAGCAACTATGGCTACACCTTC

J gene: TRBJ2-7
D gene: -
clone size: -
V gene: TRBV13
CDR3 protein: CASSLRTQSGEQYF
CDR3 DNA: TGTGCCAGCAGCCTTCGGACTCAATCGGGAGAGCAGTACTTC

J gene: TRBJ1-2
D gene: -
clone size: -
V gene: TRBV9
CDR3 protein: CASSVASPSGYYGYTF
CDR3 DNA: TGTGCCAGCAGCGTAGCCAGTCCTTCGGGGTACTATGGCTACACCTTC

J gene: TRBJ2-7
D gene: TRBD2
clone size: few
V gene: TRBV4-2
CDR3 protein: CASSQDLLADYEQYF
CDR3 DNA: TGTGCCAGCAGCCAAGATTTACTAGCGGATTACGAGCAGTACTTC

J gene: TRBJ1-4
D gene: -
clone size: -
V gene: TRBV7-9
CDR3 protein: CASSLGPLAGEKLFF
CDR3 DNA: TGTGCCAGCAGCTTGGGTCCACTCGCGGGTGAAAAACTGTTTTTT

J gene: TRBJ1-2
D gene: -
clone size: -
V gene: TRBV13
CDR3 protein: CASSLWTGYYGYTF
CDR3 DNA: TGTGCCAGCAGCTTATGGACCGGGTACTATGGCTACACCTTC

J gene: TRBJ2-7
D gene: -
clone size: -
V gene: TRBV7-9
CDR3 protein: CASSPRDKGIYEQYF
CDR3 DNA: TGTGCCAGCAGCCCGCGGGACAAGGGGATCTACGAGCAGTACTTC

J gene: TRBJ2-1
D gene: TRBD2
clone size: -
V gene: TRBV27
CDR3 protein: CASGLGGGFNEQFF
CDR3 DNA: TGTGCCAGCGGGTTGGGCGGGGGTTTCAATGAGCAGTTCTTC

J gene: TRBJ2-5
D gene: TRBD2
clone size: -
V gene: TRBV15
CDR3 protein: CATSRVGGGETQYF
CDR3 DNA: TGTGCCACCAGCAGAGTCGGCGGGGGGGAGACCCAGTACTTC

J gene: TRBJ1-6
D gene: TRBD1
clone size: -
V gene: TRBV9
CDR3 protein: CASSTRDRDSPLHF
CDR3 DNA: TGTGCCAGCAGCACCCGGGACAGGGATTCACCCCTCCACTTT

J gene: TRBJ1-6
D gene: TRBD1
clone size: -
V gene: TRBV20-1
CDR3 protein: CSAPPTGFLSPLHF
CDR3 DNA: TGCAGTGCCCCTCCGACAGGGTTTCTTTCACCCCTCCACTTT

J gene: TRBJ1-5
D gene: -
clone size: -
V gene: TRBV28
CDR3 protein: CASSSLGRQQPQHF
CDR3 DNA: TGTGCCAGCAGTTCTTTGGGGAGACAGCAGCCCCAGCATTTT

J gene: TRBJ2-7
D gene: TRBD1
clone size: -
V gene: TRBV9
CDR3 protein: CASSPQDRGFYEQYF
CDR3 DNA: TGTGCCAGCAGCCCTCAGGACAGGGGCTTCTACGAGCAGTACTTC

J gene: TRBJ1-1
D gene: -
clone size: few
V gene: TRBV7-6
CDR3 protein: CASSQTGGTEAFF
CDR3 DNA: TGTGCCAGCAGCCAGACGGGGGGGACTGAAGCTTTCTTT

J gene: TRBJ2-1
D gene: -
clone size: -
V gene: TRBV24-1
CDR3 protein: CATSVGRKDEQFF
CDR3 DNA: TGTGCCACCAGTGTTGGACGTAAGGATGAGCAGTTCTTC

J gene: TRBJ2-2
D gene: TRBD2
clone size: -
V gene: TRBV24-1
CDR3 protein: CATSETSGNTGELFF
CDR3 DNA: TGTGCCACCAGTGAGACTAGCGGGAACACCGGGGAGCTGTTTTTT

J gene: TRBJ2-1
D gene: -
clone size: -
V gene: TRBV30
CDR3 protein: CAWSRSREQFF
CDR3 DNA: TGTGCCTGGAGTCGGTCAAGGGAGCAGTTCTTC

J gene: TRBJ1-1
D gene: TRBD1
clone size: -
V gene: TRBV7-9
CDR3 protein: CASSLPGQGTEAFF
CDR3 DNA: TGTGCCAGCAGCCTTCCGGGACAGGGGACTGAAGCTTTCTTT

J gene: TRBJ2-5
D gene: -
clone size: -
V gene: TRBV27
CDR3 protein: CASGPEVQETQYF
CDR3 DNA: TGTGCCAGCGGCCCGGAGGTCCAAGAGACCCAGTACTTC

J gene: TRBJ2-1
D gene: -
clone size: -
V gene: TRBV7-3
CDR3 protein: CASRSIGSDEQFF
CDR3 DNA: TGTGCCAGCAGGTCTATTGGATCCGATGAGCAGTTCTTC

J gene: TRBJ2-7
D gene: TRBD1
clone size: -
V gene: TRBV25-1
CDR3 protein: CASKRKGQGGTYEQYF
CDR3 DNA: TGTGCCAGCAAAAGAAAGGGACAGGGTGGGACCTACGAGCAGTACTTC

J gene: TRBJ1-2
D gene: -
clone size: once
V gene: TRBV5-1
CDR3 protein: CASTQGANYGYTF
CDR3 DNA: TGCGCCAGCACCCAGGGAGCTAACTATGGCTACACCTTC

J gene: TRBJ1-4
D gene: TRBD1
clone size: -
V gene: TRBV7-9
CDR3 protein: CATSPTGTNEKLFF
CDR3 DNA: TGTGCCACATCACCGACAGGGACTAATGAAAAACTGTTTTTT

J gene: TRBJ2-5
D gene: TRBD2
clone size: -
V gene: TRBV12-3/TRBV12-4
CDR3 protein: CASSPIAGLSQETQYF
CDR3 DNA: TGTGCCTCCAGCCCTATAGCGGGGCTTTCTCAAGAGACCCAGTACTTC

J gene: TRBJ2-7
D gene: -
clone size: -
V gene: TRBV12-3/TRBV12-4
CDR3 protein: CASSPSTENYEQYF
CDR3 DNA: TGTGCCAGCAGTCCTTCGACCGAGAACTACGAGCAGTACTTC

J gene: TRBJ2-7
D gene: -
clone size: -
V gene: TRBV28
CDR3 protein: CASSGLIPNRQDEQYF
CDR3 DNA: TGTGCCAGCAGCGGACTCATCCCTAATCGGCAGGACGAGCAGTACTTC

J gene: TRBJ2-7
D gene: -
clone size: -
V gene: TRBV19
CDR3 protein: CASRTGTDHSYEQYF
CDR3 DNA: TGTGCCAGTAGAACCGGGACGGATCATTCCTACGAGCAGTACTTC

J gene: TRBJ2-7
D gene: TRBD1
clone size: -
V gene: TRBV29-1
CDR3 protein: CSVEGDRDPYEQYF
CDR3 DNA: TGCAGCGTTGAAGGGGACAGGGATCCATACGAGCAGTACTTC

J gene: TRBJ2-3
D gene: TRBD2
clone size: once
V gene: TRBV20-1
CDR3 protein: CSARAGTSGGPDTQYF
CDR3 DNA: TGCAGTGCTAGAGCTGGGACTAGCGGGGGGCCAGATACGCAGTATTTT

J gene: TRBJ2-7
D gene: -
clone size: -
V gene: TRBV21-1
CDR3 protein: CASSQGDREGAHEQYF
CDR3 DNA: TGTGCCAGCAGCCAAGGGGATCGGGAGGGTGCCCACGAGCAGTACTTC

J gene: TRBJ1-5
D gene: -
clone size: -
V gene: TRBV6-2/TRBV6-3
CDR3 protein: CASTDSQENQPQHF
CDR3 DNA: TGTGCCAGCACCGACAGTCAAGAAAATCAGCCCCAGCATTTT

J gene: TRBJ2-3
D gene: -
clone size: -
V gene: TRBV15
CDR3 protein: CATSRDPEGEFPDTQYF
CDR3 DNA: TGTGCCACCAGCAGAGATCCGGAGGGGGAATTTCCAGATACGCAGTATTTT

J gene: TRBJ2-5
D gene: -
clone size: -
V gene: TRBV14
CDR3 protein: CASTPIQGGTQYF
CDR3 DNA: TGTGCCAGCACCCCAATCCAGGGGGGGACCCAGTACTTC

J gene: TRBJ2-2
D gene: -
clone size: once
V gene: TRBV6-2/TRBV6-3
CDR3 protein: CASSYDRPGELFF
CDR3 DNA: TGTGCCAGCAGTTATGACAGGCCCGGGGAGCTGTTTTTT